This paragraph reports one TCR beta chain. This clone has a handful of counts. Its antigen has not been determined. No per-base quality is available; no much larger clone lies one base away. All of the isolated RNA was reverse transcribed with the High Capacity cDNA Reverse Transcription Kit, so expressed TCRB transcripts were sequenced. Deep immunoSEQ sequencing was applied to naive, central memory and regulatory T cell samples, giving an average of around 3.4 million total reads per sample. Sorted cells were lysed in RLT buffer and RNA was extracted with DNase-treated RNeasy Micro or Mini kits, depending on cell number. Each cell subset was processed separately to prevent cross-contamination, with patient and healthy donor samples processed together. The immunoSEQ multiplex PCR was used to amplify TCRB sequences from cDNA, yielding 87-bp fragments that span the CDR3 region. The amplicons were sequenced using the Illumina HiSeq platform. As for the original processing: PCR bias was corrected computationally using synthetic template baselines, and reads within Hamming distance 2 were collapsed, with unmergeable singletons discarded. Reads were aligned to IMGT to assign V, D and J genes, CDR3 length, and insertions or deletions at six rearrangement sites. Within each subset, clonotype counts were normalized to the number of sorted cells before true diversity and Gini coefficients were calculated with the tcR R package. The overlap coefficient, calculated on TCRB nucleotide sequences, was used to measure repertoire sharing. In TCRdb, the immuneACCESS table is reduced to in-frame sequences with V and J assigned. These tables do not hold every clone; where another copy was compared, an unresolved V gene accounts for under half, and the others remain unexplained. The DNA was the basis for D and trimming; V, J and clone size are from that table. For this sample the table gives about 150,000 clones, of which 8.5% to 14% were detected only once. The leading ten clones occupy about 2.1% of the sample.

This entry comes from a study of beta chain features in type 1 diabetes (dated by TCRdb to the late 2010s). At the level of the whole study: Patients and healthy donors did not differ in mean age, gender distribution, total cell number or subset yield. A total of just under 110,000,000 sorted cells were examined across all samples, and RNA yield correlated strongly with the number of cells per subset. In the study, TCRB repertoires of sorted circulating CD4+ T cell subsets from recently diagnosed type 1 diabetes patients were compared with those of matched healthy donors. Regulatory and stem cell-like memory subsets were isolated from only 8 patients and about eight healthy donors, whereas naive and central memory subsets came from all 30 or so donors.

CDR1 and CDR2, per the germline V gene (reference sequence), are GTSNPN and SVGIG. V gives up 1 base and J gives up 0 bases, and the segment between their germline ends measures 16 bases. The CDR3 holds 18 amino acids from the cysteine to the phenylalanine. Left in the record is the CDR3 DNA by itself, 54 bases read in frame from the first base. What the study reported, not specific to this receptor: PCR may preferentially amplify shorter templates, but because patient and control samples were amplified and corrected together, any resulting skew would affect both groups equally. Naive, central memory and regulatory TCRB repertoires appeared more similar among patients than among healthy donors. Because cDNA rather than genomic DNA was sequenced, highly expressing activated cells could have been over-represented, although no difference in activation and CD3 levels was found between groups. Type 1 diabetes patients showed a moderate but significant shortening of TCRB CDR3 length in all four CD4+ subsets. Fewer insertions and more nucleotide deletions at VDJ recombination sites were observed in patients with type 1 diabetes, implying thymic rearrangement abnormalities. HLA sub-analyses involved small numbers of individuals, so any influence of HLA type on TCRB rearrangement remained unresolved.

From each donor, a single peripheral blood sample of around 120 mL on average was drawn into heparinised tubes. Naive, central memory, regulatory and stem cell-like memory CD4+ T cells were sorted on a BD FACSAria II using a panel including CD45RO, CCR7, CD25, CD127, CD95 and CD27. All sorted populations exceeded 95% purity. PBMCs were isolated immediately by Lymphoprep density gradient centrifugation and stained directly without culture. Samples were stained and sorted in pairs, with one healthy donor and one patient per experiment, so that batch effects were minimized. The sequenced sample consisted of central memory CD4+ T cells from blood. The sequence was collected from a man aged 18 to 30 in good health. The rearranged chain carries TRBV30 and TRBJ2-6; TRBD2 is a weak D gene call, 5 bases matching. In nucleotides, the sequence is TGTGCCTGGAGTGCGGCGGGTTTTTGGCTCTCTGGGGCCAACGTCCTGACTTTC. Its amino acids are CAWSAAGFWLSGANVLTF. Full variable domain (CDR3 extended with the reference TRBV30 and TRBJ2-6 proteins): SQTIHQWPATLVQPVGSPLSLECTVEGTSNPNLYWYRQAAGRGLQLLFYSVGIGQISSEVPQNLSASRPQDRQFILSSKKLLLSDSGFYLCAWSAAGFWLSGANVLTFGAGSRLTVL.